This T cell receptor (beta chain) appears in the sequencing data of a study of T cell repertoires in cytomegalovirus infection. Study background: Recently identified HLA-C-restricted and well-studied HLA-B-restricted CMV epitopes were used.

One entry per CDR3 protein results from TCRdb running MiXCR on the reads. In the table there are around 47,000 distinct CDR3 sequences, about 20% of which are singletons. Details on this clonotype: Its antigen remains unidentified.

This CDR3 is 14 amino acids long. With 3 bases removed from V and 3 bases from J, the gap between germline ends came to 12 bases. Source: CD8+ T cells from cultured PBMCs, taken from culture after CMV antigen stimulation. This clonotype was sampled from a human donor in good health (CMV status not recorded). Some clones in this sample may be carry-over from other donors' samples. This chain uses TRBV12-3 or TRBV12-4 with TRBJ2-7, with D perhaps matching TRBD2 (6 bases). The CDR3 coding sequence is TGTGCCAGCAGTTTTTCGGGACTTGGCTACGAGCAGTACTTC. As protein: CASSFSGLGYEQYF.